This TCR beta chain was identified in a study of lymphopenia after photon versus proton radiotherapy. The data were produced by immunoSEQ multiplex PCR, yet TCRdb's version contains in-frame clones alone and is incomplete. The data show 15,000 or so clones, with 65% to 85% seen just once and 27% held by the top ten. The CDR3 consists of 15 residues. CDR1 is SGHAT, CDR2 FQNNGV, per germline. Losses at the gene ends were 5 bases for V and 0 bases for J; bases not matched to a gene: 5. This clone was seen a few times. The clonotype comes from a man aged 50 to 59 with gastric cancer. This rearrangement joins TRBV11-2 to TRBJ1-2; 8 bases map to TRBD1. This specimen was peripheral blood, taken from a patient treated with photon-based radiotherapy. CDR3 in DNA: TGTGCCAGCAGCCAGGCAGGGGGCACTAACTATGGCTACACCTTC. It specifies CASSQAGGTNYGYTF.